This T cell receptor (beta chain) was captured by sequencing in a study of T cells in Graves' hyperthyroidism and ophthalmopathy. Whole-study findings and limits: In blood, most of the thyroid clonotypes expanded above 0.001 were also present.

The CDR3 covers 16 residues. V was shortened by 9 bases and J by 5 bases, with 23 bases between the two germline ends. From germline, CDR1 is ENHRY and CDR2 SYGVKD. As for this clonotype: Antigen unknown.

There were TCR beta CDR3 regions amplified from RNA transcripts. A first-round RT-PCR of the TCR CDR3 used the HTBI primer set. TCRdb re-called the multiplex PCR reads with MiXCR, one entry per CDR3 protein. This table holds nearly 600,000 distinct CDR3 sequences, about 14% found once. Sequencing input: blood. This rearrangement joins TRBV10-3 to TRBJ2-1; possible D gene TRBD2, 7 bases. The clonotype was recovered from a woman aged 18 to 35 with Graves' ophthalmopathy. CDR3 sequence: CAIQGIAGIGNNEQFF. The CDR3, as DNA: TGTGCCATTCAGGGGATAGCGGGTATTGGAAACAATGAGCAGTTCTTC.